This T cell receptor beta chain was observed in a study of T cell changes during pregnancy in multiple sclerosis. Clones were sequenced by immunoSEQ multiplex PCR, and TCRdb holds only the in-frame ones, with some missing. In the table there are 60,000 to 75,000 clones, about nine tenths of which are singletons. The CDR3 contains 13 residues. CDR1 is SGDLS and CDR2 is YYNGEE in the germline V gene. With 6 bases removed from V and 1 base from J, the gap between germline ends came to 11 bases. The genes are TRBV9 and TRBJ2-7, with D possibly matching TRBD1 (6 bases). This receptor was identified in a female donor with multiple sclerosis, enrolled in a pregnancy study. Specimen: peripheral blood, collected in the second trimester of pregnancy. CDR3 DNA sequence: TGTGCCAGCAACCGACAGGATTCCTACGAGCAGTACTTC. Its protein product is CASNRQDSYEQYF. Drawing the rest from reference TRBV9 and TRBJ2-7, the complete variable domain is DSGVTQTPKHLITATGQRVTLRCSPRSGDLSVYWYQQSLDQGLQFLIQYYNGEERAKGNILERFSAQQFPDLHSELNLSSLELGDSALYFCASNRQDSYEQYFGPGTRLTVT.